This T cell receptor (beta chain) was observed in a study of T cell responses to AZD1222 COVID-19 vaccine. Method: immunoSEQ multiplex PCR; TCRdb's copy keeps in-frame clones and lacks some. In the table there are more than 250,000 clones, approximately 95% of which are singletons. CDR1 and CDR2 from the germline V gene are SNHLY and FYNNEI. The CDR3 sequence is 14 residues long. V lost 3 bases to trimming and J lost 9 bases, with 15 bases between them. Sequences were derived from peripheral blood, sampled on day 0 of AZD1222 vaccination. The rearrangement links TRBV2 to TRBJ2-1; a possible D gene is TRBD1 (7 bases). The receptor's source is an adult in good health. The CDR3 coding sequence is TGTGCCAGCAGTGACCGGGCAGGGGGGTCTGAGCAGTTCTTC. This encodes CASSDRAGGSEQFF. Together with reference TRBV2 and TRBJ2-1, the CDR3 gives the full variable domain: EPEVTQTPSHQVTQMGQEVILRCVPISNHLYFYWYRQILGQKVEFLVSFYNNEISEKSEIFDDQFSVERPDGSNFTLKIRSTKLEDSAMYFCASSDRAGGSEQFFGPGTRLTVL.